The clone carrying this TCR beta chain has just a few counts. Its antigen remains unknown. The sample contains more than one DNA sequence encoding this CDR3. V lost 5 bases, J lost 9 bases, and 3 bases stayed unmatched. Germline-derived CDR1 and CDR2 are SGHTA and FQGNSA. The CDR3 contains 13 residues. This sample was included in a study of T cell responses to AZD1222 COVID-19 vaccine. Study findings and constraints: After the peak T cell response, and only then, were repertoires sampled. Spike-wide vaccine-associated CD4 TCRs dominated at 160-218 and 743-854. Donors were chiefly white British, with a greater number of females, and clonal diversity was perhaps underestimated. Reportedly, close to half of spike-specific TCRs are directed against unmutated variant regions.

Sequencing was performed with immunoSEQ multiplex PCR; in TCRdb, only in-frame clones are kept and a portion is missing. The sample holds about 130,000 clones, approximately 94% seen once. Specimen: peripheral blood, collected on day 0 of AZD1222 vaccination. The sequence came from an adult in good health. V usage is TRBV7-2 and J usage is TRBJ1-6; 8 bases agree with TRBD1. The CDR3 DNA follows: TGTGCCAGCAGCCGGGACAGGATTTCACCCCTCCACTTT. It yields the protein CASSRDRISPLHF.